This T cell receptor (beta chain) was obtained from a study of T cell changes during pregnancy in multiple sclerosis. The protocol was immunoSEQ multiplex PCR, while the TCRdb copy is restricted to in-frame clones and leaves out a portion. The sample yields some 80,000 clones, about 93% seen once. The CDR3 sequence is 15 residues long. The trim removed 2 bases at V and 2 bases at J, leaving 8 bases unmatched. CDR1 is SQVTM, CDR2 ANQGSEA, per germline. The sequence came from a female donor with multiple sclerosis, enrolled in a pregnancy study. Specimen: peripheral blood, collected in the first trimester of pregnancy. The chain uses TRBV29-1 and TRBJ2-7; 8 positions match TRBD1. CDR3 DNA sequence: TGCAGCGTTGAAAGGAGCAGGGGGCAGACCTACGAGCAGTACTTC. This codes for CSVERSRGQTYEQYF.